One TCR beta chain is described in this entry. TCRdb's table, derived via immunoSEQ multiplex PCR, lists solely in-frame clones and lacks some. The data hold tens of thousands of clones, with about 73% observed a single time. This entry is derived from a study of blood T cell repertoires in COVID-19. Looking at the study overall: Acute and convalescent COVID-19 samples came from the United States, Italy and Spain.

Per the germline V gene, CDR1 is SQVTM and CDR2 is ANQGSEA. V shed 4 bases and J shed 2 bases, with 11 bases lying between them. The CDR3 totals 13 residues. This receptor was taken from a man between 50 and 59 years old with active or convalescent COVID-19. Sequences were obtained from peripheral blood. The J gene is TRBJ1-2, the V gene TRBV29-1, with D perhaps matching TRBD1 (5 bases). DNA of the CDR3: TGCAGCGTTGCCGCAGGGCGGAACTATGGCTACACCTTC. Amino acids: CSVAAGRNYGYTF.